The 15 T cell receptor beta chains given below trace back to one sample, sequenced in a study of early T cells in non-severe SARS-CoV-2 infection. One entry per CDR3 protein results from TCRdb running MiXCR on the 5' RACE reads. In the table there are about 89,000 distinct CDR3 sequences, about 14% of which are singletons. The sequenced material came from whole blood. These TCRs come from an adult who was a healthcare worker with PCR-confirmed SARS-CoV-2 infection or an uninfected control (not recorded which).

The CDR3 here is CASSEGSGNTGELFF. Here the CDR3 DNA reads TGTGCCAGCAGTGAGGGTAGCGGGAACACCGGGGAGCTGTTTTTT. The genes are TRBV6-4 and TRBJ2-2; D possibly corresponds to TRBD2 (6 bases). This CDR3 has 15 residues. V lost 3 bases and J 1 base, leaving 9 bases between the germline ends. From germline, CDR1 is MRHNA and CDR2 SNTAGT.

This clonotype was seen more than once but under ten times. The chain is built from TRBV27 and TRBJ2-1, with unresolved D. The CDR3 consists of 11 residues. Germline V gene lookup returns CDR1 MNHEY and CDR2 SMNVEV (reference sequence). Trimming left V 5 bases short and J 8 bases short, with 7 bases between. CDR3 region: CASSQYDEQFF. The CDR3 region has the DNA TGTGCCAGCAGTCAATACGATGAGCAGTTCTTC.

The CDR3 DNA follows: TGTGCCAGCAGCTTGATTAAAGTAGGACAGGGGGGGAATCAGCCCCAGCATTTT. Its protein is CASSLIKVGQGGNQPQHF. The J gene is TRBJ1-5, the V gene TRBV7-4; 10 positions agree with TRBD1. This CDR3 has 18 residues. Germline V gives CDR1 SGHVT, CDR2 SQSDAQ. Trimming removed 3 bases from V and 4 bases from J; junction bases left unmatched: 12.

This clonotype was seen a handful of times. The chain combines TRBV19 with TRBJ1-4; D gene uncertain. The CDR3 runs 14 residues. Germline CDR1 LNHDA, CDR2 SQIVND (reference sequence). Trimming cost V 10 bases and J 8 bases, with 20 bases left between them. CDR3 amino acids: CATTTGPSGEKLFF. The CDR3 DNA sequence: TGTGCCACCACGACCGGGCCTTCGGGCGAAAAACTGTTTTTT.

This clonotype was recorded a few times. This rearrangement joins TRBV28 to TRBJ2-7, with TRBD2 matching 9 bases. The CDR3 contains 15 residues. CDR1 and CDR2 (germline): MDHEN, SYDVKM. V lost 4 bases and J lost 0; bases outside the gene matches: 4. This CDR3 reads CASSSSSGNSYEQYV. Here the CDR3 DNA reads TGTGCCAGCAGTTCCTCTAGCGGGAACTCCTACGAGCAGTACGTC.

The chain combines TRBV5-1 with TRBJ2-2; D is unresolved. The CDR3 is 16 residues long. With 0 bases removed from V and 5 bases from J, the gap between germline ends came to 14 bases. Germline assignment: CDR1 SGHRS and CDR2 YFSETQ. The CDR3: CASSLALDGVTGELFF. The CDR3 DNA reads TGCGCCAGCAGCTTGGCCCTTGACGGAGTTACCGGGGAGCTGTTTTTT.

This clonotype has at least ten counts. The chain recombines TRBV5-8 with TRBJ1-6; tentatively, D is TRBD1 (6 bases). V shed 3 bases and J shed 5 bases, with 15 bases lying between them. The CDR3 runs 16 residues. Germline values: CDR1 SGHTS, CDR2 YDEGEE. In DNA, the CDR3 is TGTGCCAGCAGCTCCGAACAGGGTTTCGATAATTCACCCCTCCACTTT. Its translation is CASSSEQGFDNSPLHF.

This clonotype has ten or more counts. This chain uses TRBV5-4 with TRBJ1-4; D unclear. The germline gives CDR1 SGHNT, CDR2 YYREEE (reference sequence). There are 14 residues in the CDR3. Deletions cut 0 bases from V and 5 bases from J, with 8 bases between. The CDR3 region has the DNA TGTGCCAGCAGCTTGGTGGCGGAGAATGAAAAACTGTTTTTT. Translated: CASSLVAENEKLFF.

The chain couples TRBV4-2 to TRBJ2-1, with TRBD2 matching 13 bases. Germline CDR1 reads LGHNA; CDR2 reads YNFKEQ. Trimming removed 3 bases from V and 6 bases from J; junction bases left unmatched: 2. The CDR3 runs to 15 residues. The CDR3 region has the DNA TGTGCCAGCAGCCAGACTAGCGGGGGGCGCAATGAGCAGTTCTTC. This translates into CASSQTSGGRNEQFF.

This clonotype was recorded a few times. The genes are TRBV28 and TRBJ1-1; 7 bases agree with TRBD1. The germline V gene encodes CDR1 MDHEN and CDR2 SYDVKM. With V trimmed by 6 bases and J by 8 bases, 12 bases remained unmatched. The CDR3 has 14 residues. The CDR3, as DNA: TGTGCCAGCAGAATTGACAGGGTCCGAACCGAAGCTTTCTTT. Amino acid sequence: CASRIDRVRTEAFF.

The table lists this clonotype with a few counts. The J gene is TRBJ1-2, the V gene TRBV30; no clear D gene. V lost 4 bases to trimming and J lost 8 bases, with 11 bases between them. Germline CDR1 GTSNPN, CDR2 SVGIG (reference sequence). The CDR3 totals 11 residues. CDR3 residues: CAWKAYGGYTF. The CDR3 nucleotides read TGTGCCTGGAAGGCGTACGGAGGCTACACCTTC.

The chain uses TRBV9 and TRBJ2-4, with TRBD2 as a possible D gene (6 bases). CDR1 and CDR2 from the germline V gene are SGDLS and YYNGEE. This CDR3 spans 16 amino acids. Trimming stripped 4 bases from V and 0 bases from J, with 14 bases between. The CDR3 protein is CASSPRRELAKNIQYF. CDR3 bases: TGTGCCAGCAGCCCTCGACGGGAGCTAGCCAAAAACATTCAGTACTTC.

This clonotype was recorded at least ten times. J is TRBJ2-1 and V is TRBV18; maybe TRBD2 (6 bases). This CDR3 spans 17 amino acids. In germline, CDR1 is KGHSH, CDR2 LQKENI. The V end lost 0 bases, the J end lost 4 bases, and 16 bases lay between the germline ends. The CDR3 spells CASSPPNLGSGYNEQFF. For the CDR3, the DNA is TGTGCCAGCTCACCACCGAATCTCGGGAGCGGGTACAATGAGCAGTTCTTC.

J is TRBJ2-2 and V is TRBV28, with 7 nucleotides matching TRBD1. CDR1 is MDHEN, CDR2 SYDVKM, per germline. This CDR3 is 15 amino acids long. The junction had 8 bases not matched to a gene; V was cut back by 7 bases and J by 3 bases. The CDR3 nucleotides are TGTGCCAGCACGAAGGGGGCTGGGGACACCGGGGAGCTGTTTTTT. Translation: CASTKGAGDTGELFF.

This clonotype was picked up one time. The chain couples TRBV7-8 to TRBJ1-5; D is ambiguous. Germline CDR1 reads SGHVS; CDR2 reads FQNEAQ. The CDR3 has 13 residues. The V end lost 7 bases, the J end lost 7 bases, and 14 bases lay between the germline ends. The CDR3 DNA reads as TGTGCCAGCACCCTTTTTGAAGGCCAGCCCCAGCATTTT. Encoded protein: CASTLFEGQPQHF.